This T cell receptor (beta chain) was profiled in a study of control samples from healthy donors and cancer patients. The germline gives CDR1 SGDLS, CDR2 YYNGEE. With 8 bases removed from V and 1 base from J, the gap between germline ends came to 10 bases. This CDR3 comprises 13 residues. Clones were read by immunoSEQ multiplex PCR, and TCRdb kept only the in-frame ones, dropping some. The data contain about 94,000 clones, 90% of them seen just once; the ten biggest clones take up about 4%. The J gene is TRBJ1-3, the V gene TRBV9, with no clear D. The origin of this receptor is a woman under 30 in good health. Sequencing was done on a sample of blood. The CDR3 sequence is CASTMGSGNTIYF. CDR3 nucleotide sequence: TGTGCCAGTACAATGGGTTCTGGAAACACCATATATTTT. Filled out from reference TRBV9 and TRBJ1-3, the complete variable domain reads DSGVTQTPKHLITATGQRVTLRCSPRSGDLSVYWYQQSLDQGLQFLIQYYNGEERAKGNILERFSAQQFPDLHSELNLSSLELGDSALYFCASTMGSGNTIYFGEGSWLTVV.